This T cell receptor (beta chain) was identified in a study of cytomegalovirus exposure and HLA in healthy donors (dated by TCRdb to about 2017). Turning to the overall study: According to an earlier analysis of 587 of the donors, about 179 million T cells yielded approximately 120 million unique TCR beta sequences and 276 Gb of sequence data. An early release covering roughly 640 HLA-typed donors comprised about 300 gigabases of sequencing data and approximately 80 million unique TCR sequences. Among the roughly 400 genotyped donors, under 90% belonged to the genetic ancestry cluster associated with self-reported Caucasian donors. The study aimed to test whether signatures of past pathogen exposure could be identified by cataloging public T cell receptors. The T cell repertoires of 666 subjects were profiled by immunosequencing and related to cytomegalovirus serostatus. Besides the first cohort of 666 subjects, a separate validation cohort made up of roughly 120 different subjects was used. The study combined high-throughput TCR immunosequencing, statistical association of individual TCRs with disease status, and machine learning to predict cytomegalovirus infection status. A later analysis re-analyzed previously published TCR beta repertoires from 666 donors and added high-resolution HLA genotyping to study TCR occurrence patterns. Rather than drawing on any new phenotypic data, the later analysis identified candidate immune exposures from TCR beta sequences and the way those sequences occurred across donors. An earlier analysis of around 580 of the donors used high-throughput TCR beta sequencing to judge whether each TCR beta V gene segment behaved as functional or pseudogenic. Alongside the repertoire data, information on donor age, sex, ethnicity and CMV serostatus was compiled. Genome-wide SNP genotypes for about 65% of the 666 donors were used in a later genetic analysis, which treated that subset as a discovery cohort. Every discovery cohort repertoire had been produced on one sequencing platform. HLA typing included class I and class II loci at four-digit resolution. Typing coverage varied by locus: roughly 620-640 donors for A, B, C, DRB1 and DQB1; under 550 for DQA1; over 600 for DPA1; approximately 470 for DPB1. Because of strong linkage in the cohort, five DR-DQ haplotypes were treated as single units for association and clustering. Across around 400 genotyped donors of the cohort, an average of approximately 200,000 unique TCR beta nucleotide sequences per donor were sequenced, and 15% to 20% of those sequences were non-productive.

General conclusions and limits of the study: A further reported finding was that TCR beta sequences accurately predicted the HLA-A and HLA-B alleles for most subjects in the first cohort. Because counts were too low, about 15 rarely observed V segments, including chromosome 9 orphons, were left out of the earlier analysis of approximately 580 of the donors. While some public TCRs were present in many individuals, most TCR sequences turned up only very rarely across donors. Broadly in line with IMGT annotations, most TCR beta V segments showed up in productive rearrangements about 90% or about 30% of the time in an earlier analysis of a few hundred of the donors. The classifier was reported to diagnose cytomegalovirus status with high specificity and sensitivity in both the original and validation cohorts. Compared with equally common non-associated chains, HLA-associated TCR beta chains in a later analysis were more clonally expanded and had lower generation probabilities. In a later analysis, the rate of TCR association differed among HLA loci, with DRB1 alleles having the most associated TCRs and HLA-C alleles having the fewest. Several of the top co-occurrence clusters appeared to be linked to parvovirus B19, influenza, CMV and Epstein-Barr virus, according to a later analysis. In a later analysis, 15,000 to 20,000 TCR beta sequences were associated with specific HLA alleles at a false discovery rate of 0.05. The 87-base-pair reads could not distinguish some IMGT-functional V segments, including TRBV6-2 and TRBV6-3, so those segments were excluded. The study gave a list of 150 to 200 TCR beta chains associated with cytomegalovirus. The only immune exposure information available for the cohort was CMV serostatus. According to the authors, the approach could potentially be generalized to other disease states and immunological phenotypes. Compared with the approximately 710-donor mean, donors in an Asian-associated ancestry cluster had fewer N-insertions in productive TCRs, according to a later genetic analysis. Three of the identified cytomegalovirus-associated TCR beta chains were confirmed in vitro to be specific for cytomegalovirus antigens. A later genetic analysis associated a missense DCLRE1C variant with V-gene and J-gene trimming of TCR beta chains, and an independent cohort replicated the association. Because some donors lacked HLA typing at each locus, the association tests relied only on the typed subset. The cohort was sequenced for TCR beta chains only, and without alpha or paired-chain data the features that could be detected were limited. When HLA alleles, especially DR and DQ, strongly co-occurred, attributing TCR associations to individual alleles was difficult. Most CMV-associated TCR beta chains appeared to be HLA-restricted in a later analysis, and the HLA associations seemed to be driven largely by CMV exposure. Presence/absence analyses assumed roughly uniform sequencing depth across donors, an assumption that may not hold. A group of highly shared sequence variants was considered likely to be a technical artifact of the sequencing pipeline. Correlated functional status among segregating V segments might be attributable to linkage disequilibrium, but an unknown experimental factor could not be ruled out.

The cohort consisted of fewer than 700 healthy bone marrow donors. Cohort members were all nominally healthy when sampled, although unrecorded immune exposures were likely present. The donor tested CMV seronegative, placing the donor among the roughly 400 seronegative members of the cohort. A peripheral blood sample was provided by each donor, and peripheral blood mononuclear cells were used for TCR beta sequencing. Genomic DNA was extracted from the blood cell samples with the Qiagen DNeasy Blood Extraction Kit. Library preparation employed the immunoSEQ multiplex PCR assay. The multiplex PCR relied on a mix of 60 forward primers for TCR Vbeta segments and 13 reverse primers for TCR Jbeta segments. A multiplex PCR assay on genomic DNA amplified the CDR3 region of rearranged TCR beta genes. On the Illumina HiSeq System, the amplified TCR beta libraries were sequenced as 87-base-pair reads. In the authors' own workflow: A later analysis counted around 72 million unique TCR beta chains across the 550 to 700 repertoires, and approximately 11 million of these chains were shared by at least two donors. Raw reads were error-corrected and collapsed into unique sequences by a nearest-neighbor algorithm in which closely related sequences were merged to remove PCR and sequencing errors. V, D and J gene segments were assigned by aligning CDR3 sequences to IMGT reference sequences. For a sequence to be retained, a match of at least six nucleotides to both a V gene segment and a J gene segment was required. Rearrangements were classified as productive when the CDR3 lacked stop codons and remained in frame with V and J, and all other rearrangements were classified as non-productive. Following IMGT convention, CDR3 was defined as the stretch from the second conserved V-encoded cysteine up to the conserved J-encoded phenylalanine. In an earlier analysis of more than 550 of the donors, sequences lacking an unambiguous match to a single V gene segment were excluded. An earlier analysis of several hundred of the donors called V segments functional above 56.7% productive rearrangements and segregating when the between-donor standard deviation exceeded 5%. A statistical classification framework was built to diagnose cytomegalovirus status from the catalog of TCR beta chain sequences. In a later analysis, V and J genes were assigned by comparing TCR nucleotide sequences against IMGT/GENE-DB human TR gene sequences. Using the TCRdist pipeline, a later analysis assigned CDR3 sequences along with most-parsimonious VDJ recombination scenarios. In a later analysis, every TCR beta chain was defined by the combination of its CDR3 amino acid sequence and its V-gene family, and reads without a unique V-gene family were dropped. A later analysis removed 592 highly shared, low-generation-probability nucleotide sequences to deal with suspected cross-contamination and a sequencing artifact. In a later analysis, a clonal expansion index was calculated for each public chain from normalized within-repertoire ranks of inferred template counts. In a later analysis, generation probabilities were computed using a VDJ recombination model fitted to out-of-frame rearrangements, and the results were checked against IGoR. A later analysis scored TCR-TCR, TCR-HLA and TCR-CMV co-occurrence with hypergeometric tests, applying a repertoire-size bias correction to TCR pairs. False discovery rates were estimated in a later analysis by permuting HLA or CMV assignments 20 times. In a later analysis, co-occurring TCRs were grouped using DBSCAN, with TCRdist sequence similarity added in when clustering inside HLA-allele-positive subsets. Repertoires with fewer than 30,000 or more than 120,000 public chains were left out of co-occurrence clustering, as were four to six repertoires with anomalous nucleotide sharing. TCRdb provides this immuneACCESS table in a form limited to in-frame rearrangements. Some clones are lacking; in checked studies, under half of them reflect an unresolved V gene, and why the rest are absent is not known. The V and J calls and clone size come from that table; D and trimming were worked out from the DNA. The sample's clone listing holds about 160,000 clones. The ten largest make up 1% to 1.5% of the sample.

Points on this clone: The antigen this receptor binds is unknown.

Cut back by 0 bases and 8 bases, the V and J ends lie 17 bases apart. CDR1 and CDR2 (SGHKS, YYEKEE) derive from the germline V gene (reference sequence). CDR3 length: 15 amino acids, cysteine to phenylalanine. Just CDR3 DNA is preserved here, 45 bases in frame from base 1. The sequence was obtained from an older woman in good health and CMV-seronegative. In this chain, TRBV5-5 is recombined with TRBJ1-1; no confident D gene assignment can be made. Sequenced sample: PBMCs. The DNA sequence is TGTGCCAGCAGCTTGGGACCGAAGGGAAGGAGGGAAGCTTTCTTT. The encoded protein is CASSLGPKGRREAFF.